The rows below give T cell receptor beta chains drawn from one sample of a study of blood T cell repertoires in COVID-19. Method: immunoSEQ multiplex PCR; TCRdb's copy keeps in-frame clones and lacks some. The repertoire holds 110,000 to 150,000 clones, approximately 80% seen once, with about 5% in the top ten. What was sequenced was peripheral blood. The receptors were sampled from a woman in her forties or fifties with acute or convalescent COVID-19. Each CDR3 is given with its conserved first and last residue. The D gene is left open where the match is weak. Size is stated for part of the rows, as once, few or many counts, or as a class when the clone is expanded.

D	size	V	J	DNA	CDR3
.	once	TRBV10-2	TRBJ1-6	TGCGCCAGCAGTCCTCCCCTTAATTCACCCCTCCACTTT	CASSPPLNSPLHF
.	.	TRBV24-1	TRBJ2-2	TGTGCCACCAGTGATCCGCCCGGGGCCGGGAGAGCCGGGGAGCTGTTTTTT	CATSDPPGAGRAGELFF
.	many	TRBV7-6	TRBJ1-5	TGTGCCAGCAGCTTAGGGGGCGACCAGAGGAATCAGCCCCAGCATTTT	CASSLGGDQRNQPQHF
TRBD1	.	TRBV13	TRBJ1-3	TGTGCCAGCAGCCCCCTCCAGGGGGCTGGAAACACCATATATTTT	CASSPLQGAGNTIYF
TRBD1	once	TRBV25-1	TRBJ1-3	TGTGCCAGCAGTGTGACAGGGGCCTCCGGAAACACCATATATTTT	CASSVTGASGNTIYF
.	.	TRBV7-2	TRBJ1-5	TGTGCCAGCAGCCCTCTACGCGGTTCCAATCAGCCCCAGCATTTT	CASSPLRGSNQPQHF
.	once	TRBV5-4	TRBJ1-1	TGTGCCAGCAGCCGCGGACAGCTAGATGAAGCTTTCTTT	CASSRGQLDEAFF
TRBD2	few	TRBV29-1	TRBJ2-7	TGCAGCGTTGTACTAGCGGGGAACTACGAGCAGTACTTC	CSVVLAGNYEQYF
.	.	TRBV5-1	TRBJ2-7	TGCGCCAGCAGCCTGTTGGGAGGGGGAGACGAGCAGTACTTC	CASSLLGGGDEQYF
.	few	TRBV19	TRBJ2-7	TGTGCCAGTAGTAAAGGACAGCTTACCTACGAGCAGTACTTC	CASSKGQLTYEQYF
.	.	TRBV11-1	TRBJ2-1	TGTGCCAGCAGCTACCCACAGGCTTCCAATGAGCAGTTCTTC	CASSYPQASNEQFF
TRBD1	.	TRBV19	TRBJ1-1	TGTGCCAGTAGCAAAGGACAGGGGGAGACTGAAGCTTTCTTT	CASSKGQGETEAFF
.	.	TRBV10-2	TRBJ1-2	TGCGCCAGCAGTGCGGAAGCGTATAGCTACACCTTC	CASSAEAYSYTF
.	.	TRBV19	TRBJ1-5	TGTGCCAGTAGTATAGCCCAGACAGGCTTCGGGCCCCAGCCCCAGCATTTT	CASSIAQTGFGPQPQHF
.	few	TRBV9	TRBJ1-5	TGTGCCAGCAGCGTAACAGGGTTAGACCAGCCCCAGCATTTT	CASSVTGLDQPQHF
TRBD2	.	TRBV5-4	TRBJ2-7	TGTGCCAGCAGCTTAACTAGCGGGGTCCCCTACGAGCAGTACTTC	CASSLTSGVPYEQYF
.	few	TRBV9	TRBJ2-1	TGTGCCAGCAGCCCTATGACTAGGGACAATGAGCAGTTCTTC	CASSPMTRDNEQFF
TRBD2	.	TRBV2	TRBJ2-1	TGTGCCAGCCCGAGTCGGGGGGGGCGTTTTGAGCAGTTCTTC	CASPSRGGRFEQFF
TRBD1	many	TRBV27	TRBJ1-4	TGTGCCAGCAGTTTAGGTACAGGGGGCCAAACAAAACTGTTTTTT	CASSLGTGGQTKLFF
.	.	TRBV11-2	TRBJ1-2	TGTGCCAGCAGCTTATATGGGACAACGCGGGATGGCTACACCTTC	CASSLYGTTRDGYTF
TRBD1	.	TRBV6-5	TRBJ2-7	TGTGCCAGCAGTTCCGGGACAGGGGAAGGCGAGCAGTACTTC	CASSSGTGEGEQYF
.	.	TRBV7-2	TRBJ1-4	TGTGCCAGCAGCGCACAGGCAGGGAATGAAAAACTGTTTTTT	CASSAQAGNEKLFF
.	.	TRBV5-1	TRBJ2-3	TGCGCCAGCAGCTTTACGACCCCTAGTGGAGATACGCAGTATTTT	CASSFTTPSGDTQYF
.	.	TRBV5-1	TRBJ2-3	TGCGCCAGCAGCTTAAGAAGTTCCGGTACAGATACGCAGTATTTT	CASSLRSSGTDTQYF
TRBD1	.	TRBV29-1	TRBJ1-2	TGCAGCGTTGAAGTAGAAGACAGGGAACACTATGGCTACACCTTC	CSVEVEDREHYGYTF
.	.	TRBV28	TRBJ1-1	TGTGCCAGCAGTTTCTTGAACACTGAAGCTTTCTTT	CASSFLNTEAFF
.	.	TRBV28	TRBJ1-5	TGTGCCAGCGATTCGGACAGCGCCTTTAGCAATCAGCCCCAGCATTTT	CASDSDSAFSNQPQHF
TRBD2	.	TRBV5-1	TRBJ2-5	TGCGCCAGCAGCTGGGGACTAGCGGGGGGTCAGGTGCAAGAGACCCAGTACTTC	CASSWGLAGGQVQETQYF
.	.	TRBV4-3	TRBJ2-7	TGCGCCAGCAGCCAAGTTTCGACTTCAAACTCCTACGAGCAGTACTTC	CASSQVSTSNSYEQYF
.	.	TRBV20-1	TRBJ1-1	TGCAGTGCTAGTATATCTAGAGGGAACACTGAAGCTTTCTTT	CSASISRGNTEAFF
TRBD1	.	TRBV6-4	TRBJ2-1	TGTGCCAGCAGCCCCCACGGGACACGGGACAGTCCCTACAATGAGCAGTTCTTC	CASSPHGTRDSPYNEQFF
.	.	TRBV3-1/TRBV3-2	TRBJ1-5	TGTGCCAGCAGCCAAGAAAGGGGTCAGCCCCAGCATTTT	CASSQERGQPQHF
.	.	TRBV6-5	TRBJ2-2	TGTGCCAGCACCAACAGGAGAGGGGAGCTGTTTTTT	CASTNRRGELFF
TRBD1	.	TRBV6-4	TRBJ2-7	TGTGCCAGCAGCCCTCGACAGGGCTACGAGCAGTACTTC	CASSPRQGYEQYF
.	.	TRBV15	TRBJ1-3	TGTGCCACCAGCAGAGCTCCAGGGAGGGACACCATATATTTT	CATSRAPGRDTIYF
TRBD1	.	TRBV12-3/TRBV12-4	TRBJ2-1	TGTGCCAGCAGTTTCAAGGGGGCCAATGAGCAGTTCTTC	CASSFKGANEQFF
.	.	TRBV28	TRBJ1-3	TGTGCCAGCAGTTTGTCGGGGGGCAGCCACTCTGGAAACACCATATATTTT	CASSLSGGSHSGNTIYF
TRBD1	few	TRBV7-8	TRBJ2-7	TGTGCCAGCAGCTTACGAACAGGGGTTTGGGACGAGCAGTACTTC	CASSLRTGVWDEQYF
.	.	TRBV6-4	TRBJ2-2	TGTGCCAGCAGTGCTAGTACTAACACCGGGGAGCTGTTTTTT	CASSASTNTGELFF
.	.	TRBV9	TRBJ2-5	TGTGCCAGCAGCGTAGGTGGAGGGTGGGAGACCCAGTACTTC	CASSVGGGWETQYF
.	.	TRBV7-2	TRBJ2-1	TGTGCCAGCAGCTTACAGGGCTCATACAATGAGCAGTTCTTC	CASSLQGSYNEQFF
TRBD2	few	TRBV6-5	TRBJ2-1	TGTGCCAGCAGTTTTCATAGCGGGGGGGGTACAAGGGAGCAGTTCTTC	CASSFHSGGGTREQFF
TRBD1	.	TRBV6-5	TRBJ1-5	TGTGCCAGCAGCCCGGACAGGGCGGGCCAGCCCCAGCATTTT	CASSPDRAGQPQHF
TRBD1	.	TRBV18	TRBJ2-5	TGTGCCAGCTCCCCAGGGGCCGCAGGGGGGACCCAGTACTTC	CASSPGAAGGTQYF
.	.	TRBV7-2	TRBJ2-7	TGTGCCAGCAGCTTCTCGACAGAGTCCTACGAGCAGTACTTC	CASSFSTESYEQYF
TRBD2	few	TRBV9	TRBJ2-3	TGTGCCAGCAGCGTAGCTCCCCTAGCGGGGGGGATCGATACGCAGTATTTT	CASSVAPLAGGIDTQYF
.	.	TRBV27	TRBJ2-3	TGTGCCAGCAAGAGGACACCTGACACAGATACGCAGTATTTT	CASKRTPDTDTQYF
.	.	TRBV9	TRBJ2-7	TGTGCCAGCAGCGAAGGGACATATGATTACGAGCAGTACTTC	CASSEGTYDYEQYF
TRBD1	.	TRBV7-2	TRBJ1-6	TGTGCCAGCAGCTACGGACAGGGCAGTAATAATTCACCCCTCCACTTT	CASSYGQGSNNSPLHF
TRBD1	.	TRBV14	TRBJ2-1	TGTGCCAGCAGCCCGAAAAGGGGACAGGGTGGAGAGCAGTTCTTC	CASSPKRGQGGEQFF
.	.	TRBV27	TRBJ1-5	TGTGCCAGCAGTTTTACGGGCAATCAGCCCCAGCATTTT	CASSFTGNQPQHF
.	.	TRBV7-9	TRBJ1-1	TGTGCCAGCAGCAACGGACTGACGCTAATGAACACTGAAGCTTTCTTT	CASSNGLTLMNTEAFF
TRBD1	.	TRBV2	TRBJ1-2	TGTGCCAGCGGAGAGACAGGGACGGGTGGTGGCTACACCTTC	CASGETGTGGGYTF
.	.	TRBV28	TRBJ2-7	TGTGCCAGCAGTGCGAGTTACGCTCGCGAGCAGTACTTC	CASSASYAREQYF